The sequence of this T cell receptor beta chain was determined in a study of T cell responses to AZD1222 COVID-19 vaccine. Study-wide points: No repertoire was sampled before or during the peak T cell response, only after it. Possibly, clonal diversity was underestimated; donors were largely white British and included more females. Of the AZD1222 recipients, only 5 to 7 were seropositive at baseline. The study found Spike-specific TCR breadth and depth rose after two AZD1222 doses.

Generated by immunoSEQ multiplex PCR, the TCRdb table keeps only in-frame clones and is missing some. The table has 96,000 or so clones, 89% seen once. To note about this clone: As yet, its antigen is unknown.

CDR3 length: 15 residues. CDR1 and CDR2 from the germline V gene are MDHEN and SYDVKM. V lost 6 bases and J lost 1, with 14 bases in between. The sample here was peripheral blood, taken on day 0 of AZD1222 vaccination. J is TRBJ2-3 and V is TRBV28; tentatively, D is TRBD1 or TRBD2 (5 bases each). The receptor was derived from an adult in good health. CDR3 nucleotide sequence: TGTGCCAGCAGCGCTAGGGACGGTCGCACAGATACGCAGTATTTT. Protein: CASSARDGRTDTQYF.